This TCR beta chain was found in a study of blood T cells in healthy people across ages. The use of a sample-barcoded 5' primer and a J-beta primer mix characterized a second PCR of about 7 to 12 cycles. Each cDNA molecule carried a tag from a template-switch adaptor that contained 12 random nucleotides. TCRdb used MiXCR to reprocess the 5' RACE reads, holding one entry per CDR3 protein. This table has over 500,000 distinct CDR3 sequences, 27% appearing once. The CDR3 runs 14 residues. Germline V CDR1 and CDR2: SGHNT, YYREEE (reference sequence). The V segment lost 0 bases and the J segment 0 bases; nucleotides outside the gene matches: 0. The data were also submitted as part of a second study, on T cells of mothers and their children. That work contributes: Sequencing got over 8 million TCR beta CDR3 reads from each mother and a few million from each child.

Sample: blood. The receptor was isolated from a boy aged 2-9 years in good health. The V gene is TRBV5-4, the J gene TRBJ2-7; 7 bases fit TRBD2. In nucleotides, the CDR3 is TGTGCCAGCAGCTTGGGGGACTACTCCTACGAGCAGTACGTC. Amino acid sequence: CASSLGDYSYEQYV.